This T cell receptor beta chain came from a study of T cells after yellow fever vaccination. Study-wide findings and caveats: Sorted repertoires could include abundant contaminating clonotypes from bulk cells. Reappearance after the booster was seen for most primary-vaccination clones, at 95% to 96% CD4 and roughly 90% CD8.

This CDR3 is 16 amino acids long. Germline CDR1 MNHEY, CDR2 SVGEGT. The V gene lost 6 bases and the J gene lost 0 bases, with 12 bases spanning the gap. TCR cDNA was made by 5'RACE template switching, adding a universal primer site and UMIs. TCRdb ran MiXCR on the 5' RACE reads and lists one entry per CDR3 protein. The sample holds fewer than 350,000 distinct CDR3 sequences, approximately 4.5% seen once. This clonotype turned up a few times. The antigen is unknown. The TCR originated in a man younger than 30 who received the YFV17D yellow fever vaccine. This sequence joins TRBV6-2 or TRBV6-3 and TRBJ1-6; D gene ambiguous. Sequencing used PBMCs, obtained 15 days after the yellow fever booster vaccination. CDR3 amino acids: CASSRRRTSYNSPLHF. DNA for the CDR3: TGTGCCAGCAGCCGACGGCGGACCTCCTATAATTCACCCCTCCACTTT.